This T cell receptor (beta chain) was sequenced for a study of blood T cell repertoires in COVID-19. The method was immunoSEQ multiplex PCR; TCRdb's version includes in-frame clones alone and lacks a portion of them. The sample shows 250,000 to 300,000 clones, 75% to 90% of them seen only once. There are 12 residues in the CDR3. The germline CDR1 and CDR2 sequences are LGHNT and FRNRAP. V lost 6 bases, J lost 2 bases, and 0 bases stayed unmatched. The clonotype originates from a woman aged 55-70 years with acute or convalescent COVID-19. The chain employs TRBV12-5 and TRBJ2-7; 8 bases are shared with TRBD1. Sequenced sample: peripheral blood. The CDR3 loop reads CASGDRAYEQYF. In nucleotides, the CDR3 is TGTGCTAGTGGGGACAGGGCCTACGAGCAGTACTTC.